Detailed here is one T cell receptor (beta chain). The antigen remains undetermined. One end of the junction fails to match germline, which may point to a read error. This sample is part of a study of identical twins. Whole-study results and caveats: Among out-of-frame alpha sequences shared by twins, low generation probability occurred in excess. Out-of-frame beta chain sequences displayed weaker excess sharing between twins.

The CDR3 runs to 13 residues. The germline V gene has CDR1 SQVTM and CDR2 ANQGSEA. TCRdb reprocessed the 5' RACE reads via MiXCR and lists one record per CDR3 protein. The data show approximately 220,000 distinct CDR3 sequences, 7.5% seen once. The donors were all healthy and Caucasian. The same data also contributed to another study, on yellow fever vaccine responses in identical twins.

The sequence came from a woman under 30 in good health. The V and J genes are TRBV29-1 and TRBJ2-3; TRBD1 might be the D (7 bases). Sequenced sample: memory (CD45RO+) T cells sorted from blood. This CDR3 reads CSVDRDLSDAQYF. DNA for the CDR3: TGCAGCGTAGACAGGGACTTATCAGATGCGCAGTATTTT.